Below, 28 T cell receptor beta chains from the same sample are listed, as sequenced in a study of OX40 agonist ivuxolimab in advanced cancers. Generated by immunoSEQ multiplex PCR, the TCRdb table keeps only in-frame clones and is missing some. The sample lists approximately 55,000 clones, 87% seen once, with more than 15% in the top ten. The sequencing used CD4+ or CD8+ T cells sorted from blood, collected in a trial of the OX40 agonist ivuxolimab. The receptor source for this set is an adult with an advanced solid tumor such as melanoma, head and neck, liver or kidney cancer.

V and J are TRBV19 and TRBJ2-3; D may be TRBD1 (5 bases). The CDR3 contains 16 residues. Germline values: CDR1 LNHDA, CDR2 SQIVND (reference sequence). Trimming cost V 5 bases and J 3 bases, with 18 bases left between them. The CDR3 sequence is CASSPLTITGTDTQYF. The CDR3 DNA reads TGTGCCAGTAGTCCCCTCACCATTACAGGTACAGATACGCAGTATTTT.

The chain links TRBV11-2 to TRBJ2-7; weak D call: TRBD1 (6 bases). CDR3 length: 16 amino acids. The germline CDR1 and CDR2 sequences are SGHAT and FQNNGV. V dropped 4 bases and J dropped 6 bases, with 22 bases sitting between them. CDR3 residues: CASSSSMDRVGTEQYF. The CDR3 DNA is TGTGCCAGCAGCTCCTCCATGGACAGAGTGGGGACCGAGCAGTACTTC.

The gene calls are TRBV7-9 and TRBJ1-3; TRBD1 matches 8 bases. V gave up 5 bases and J gave up 2 bases; unmatched junction bases: 5. CDR3 size: 15 residues. CDR1 and CDR2 (germline): SEHNR, FQNEAQ (reference sequence). The CDR3 bases are TGTGCCAGCAGCACCGGACAGGGAACTGGAAACACCATATATTTT. Translated: CASSTGQGTGNTIYF.

The rearrangement links TRBV6-5 to TRBJ1-1; no clear D. Trimming removed 3 bases from V and 1 base from J, with 6 bases in between. The germline gives CDR1 MNHEY, CDR2 SVGAGI. The CDR3 contains 13 residues. CDR3 residues: CASSYQWNTEAFF. The CDR3 bases are TGTGCCAGCAGTTATCAGTGGAACACTGAAGCTTTCTTT.

The chain employs TRBV29-1 and TRBJ1-6, with a tentative D call TRBD1 (6 bases). The CDR3 has 13 residues. Germline values: CDR1 SQVTM, CDR2 ANQGSEA. Deletions cut 7 bases from V and 7 bases from J, with 14 bases between. The CDR3 is CSAKGHQNSPLHF. The CDR3 DNA reads TGCAGCGCTAAGGGACACCAAAATTCACCCCTCCACTTT. Using reference TRBV29-1 and TRBJ1-6 for the parts outside the CDR3, the full variable domain is SAVISQKPSRDICQRGTSLTIQCQVDSQVTMMFWYRQQPGQSLTLIATANQGSEATYESGFVIDKFPISRPNLTFSTLTVSNMSPEDSSIYLCSAKGHQNSPLHFGNGTRLTVT.

This clone was seen a single time. The rearrangement joins TRBV21-1 to TRBJ2-7; TRBD1 reflects the table's D call only, with no check against the DNA. TRBV21-1 is labeled a pseudogene. The length of the CDR3 is 14 residues. CDR3 coding DNA: TGTGCCAGCAGCAAAGAAGACAGGGTAAACGAGCAGTACTTC. Translation: CASSKEDRVNEQYF.

The rearrangement links TRBV2 to TRBJ2-2; TRBD2 matches at 8 bases. This CDR3 spans 16 amino acids. Per the germline V gene, CDR1 is SNHLY and CDR2 is FYNNEI. The V and J ends lost 4 bases and 1 base, in that order; junction bases with no gene match: 5. The CDR3 protein is CASSALSGGNTGELFF. In nucleotides, the CDR3 is TGTGCCAGCAGTGCCCTGAGCGGGGGGAACACCGGGGAGCTGTTTTTT.

The chain is built from TRBV28 and TRBJ2-1; D may be TRBD1 or TRBD2 (6 bases each). Germline CDR1 is MDHEN and CDR2 is SYDVKM. V was shortened by 6 bases and J by 4 bases, with 13 bases between the two germline ends. This CDR3 contains 14 residues. The DNA of the CDR3 is TGTGCCAGCAGCCTAGGAGGGGGTTACAATGAGCAGTTCTTC. Encoded protein: CASSLGGGYNEQFF.

The rearrangement links TRBV7-6 to TRBJ1-1; no definite D call. The V gene's germline CDR1 is SGHVS and CDR2 FNYEAQ. Trimming removed 1 base from V and 2 bases from J, with 5 bases in between. The CDR3 length is 13 residues. CDR3 residues: CASSLVLNTEAFF. The CDR3, as DNA: TGTGCCAGCAGCTTAGTTCTAAACACTGAAGCTTTCTTT.

Points on this clone: The sample carries other DNA sequences with the same CDR3. This chain uses TRBV5-1 with TRBJ1-1, with TRBD1 identical over 11 bases. Germline CDR1 and CDR2: SGHRS and YFSETQ. The length of the CDR3 is 16 residues. The ends lost 0 bases at V and 4 bases at J; junction bases unmatched: 5. For the CDR3, the DNA is TGCGCCAGCAGCTTGGGTAGTGGGACAGGGGGCACTGAAGCTTTCTTT. This codes for CASSLGSGTGGTEAFF.

The genes are TRBV9 and TRBJ2-7, with 8 bases matching TRBD2. V was clipped by 2 bases and J by 2 bases; unmatched bases: 3. Per germline, CDR1 SGDLS and CDR2 YYNGEE. This CDR3 has 14 residues. The CDR3 coding sequence is TGTGCCAGCAGCGTTTCCGGGAGGGCCTACGAGCAGTACTTC. Residues: CASSVSGRAYEQYF.

The gene calls are TRBV5-1 and TRBJ2-4; perhaps TRBD1 as D (5 bases). This CDR3 spans 14 amino acids. Trimming stripped 4 bases from V and 6 bases from J, with 14 bases between. Germline CDR1 and CDR2: SGHRS and YFSETQ. Written as DNA, the CDR3 is TGCGCCAGCAGCCCGAGCGCAGGGTTAAACATTCAGTACTTC. This encodes CASSPSAGLNIQYF.

The V gene is TRBV28, the J gene TRBJ2-5, with D uncertain. This CDR3 comprises 13 residues. Trimming removed 3 bases at V and 5 bases at J, with 10 bases between. The germline CDR1 and CDR2 sequences are MDHEN and SYDVKM. The CDR3 region is CASSFERSETQYF. The CDR3 nucleotides are TGTGCCAGCAGTTTTGAGCGTTCCGAGACCCAGTACTTC. Full variable domain (outside the CDR3, taken from reference TRBV28 and TRBJ2-5): DVKVTQSSRYLVKRTGEKVFLECVQDMDHENMFWYRQDPGLGLRLIYFSYDVKMKEKGDIPEGYSVSREKKERFSLILESASTNQTSMYLCASSFERSETQYFGPGTRLLVL.

In regard to this clone: Additional DNA sequences in this sample encode the identical CDR3. This chain joins TRBV11-2 and TRBJ2-7, with 10 positions matching TRBD1. The CDR3 covers 13 residues. Looked up from germline, CDR1 is SGHAT and CDR2 is FQNNGV. The ends lost 5 bases at V and 7 bases at J; junction bases unmatched: 5. The CDR3 reads CASSPDRGREQYF. As DNA, the CDR3 is TGTGCCAGCAGCCCCGACAGGGGGCGGGAGCAGTACTTC.

This sequence joins TRBV7-6 and TRBJ2-5; possible D gene TRBD2, 6 bases. Trimming took 3 bases from V and 4 from J, leaving 15 bases between them. CDR1 and CDR2 (germline): SGHVS, FNYEAQ. The CDR3 totals 15 residues. The CDR3 nucleotides read TGTGCCAGCAGCTTCCCGCTTGGGGGGTCAGAGACCCAGTACTTC. Protein: CASSFPLGGSETQYF.

This clone was recorded many times. The rearrangement uses TRBV5-5 and TRBJ2-7; D is perhaps TRBD1 (7 bases). There are 15 residues in the CDR3. The V end was cut by 1 base, the J end by 2 bases, with 13 bases between. Looked up from germline, CDR1 is SGHKS and CDR2 is YYEKEE (reference sequence). In DNA form, the CDR3 reads TGTGCCAGCAGCTTGTTGCGGGACAGAGCCTACGAGCAGTACTTC. Protein sequence: CASSLLRDRAYEQYF.

The rearrangement joins TRBV5-1 to TRBJ2-5; no clear D. Trimming cost V 0 bases and J 5 bases, with 11 bases left between them. The CDR3 spans 14 residues. Germline CDR1 reads SGHRS; CDR2 reads YFSETQ. This CDR3 is CASSLGGVGETQYF. DNA of the CDR3: TGCGCCAGCAGCTTGGGTGGGGTCGGGGAGACCCAGTACTTC. Complete variable domain (other parts from reference TRBV5-1 and TRBJ2-5): KAGVTQTPRYLIKTRGQQVTLSCSPISGHRSVSWYQQTPGQGLQFLFEYFSETQRNKGNFPGRFSGRQFSNSRSEMNVSTLELGDSALYLCASSLGGVGETQYFGPGTRLLVL.

The chain uses TRBV7-9 and TRBJ1-1; D possibly corresponds to TRBD1 (6 bases). The ends were cut back, 3 bases at V and 2 bases at J, with 16 bases in the middle. Per the germline V gene, CDR1 is SEHNR and CDR2 is FQNEAQ (reference sequence). The CDR3 is 16 amino acids. The chain's CDR3 is CASSFAFGGLNTEAFF. The CDR3 bases are TGTGCCAGCAGCTTCGCGTTCGGGGGGCTCAACACTGAAGCTTTCTTT.

The chain carries TRBV5-1 and TRBJ1-1; D ambiguous. Germline loops: CDR1 SGHRS, CDR2 YFSETQ. The CDR3 spans 15 residues. Trimming removed 0 bases at V and 5 bases at J, with 14 bases between. CDR3 DNA sequence: TGCGCCAGCAGCTTGGATGGCCCAAGGAGGACTGAAGCTTTCTTT. It is translated as CASSLDGPRRTEAFF.

The V call is TRBV28, the J call TRBJ2-1; no firm D call. The CDR3 is 14 amino acids. Germline CDR1 and CDR2: MDHEN and SYDVKM. V gave up 1 base and J gave up 8 bases, with 12 bases separating them. The CDR3 loop is CASSLFPGWDEQFF. The CDR3 DNA reads as TGTGCCAGCAGTTTATTCCCAGGTTGGGATGAGCAGTTCTTC. Using reference TRBV28 and TRBJ2-1 for the parts outside the CDR3, the full variable domain is DVKVTQSSRYLVKRTGEKVFLECVQDMDHENMFWYRQDPGLGLRLIYFSYDVKMKEKGDIPEGYSVSREKKERFSLILESASTNQTSMYLCASSLFPGWDEQFFGPGTRLTVL.

The V gene is TRBV28, the J gene TRBJ2-1; 7 bases match TRBD1. Trimming cost V 8 bases and J 3 bases; bases outside gene matches: 13. This CDR3 is 16 amino acids long. CDR1 and CDR2 from the germline V gene are MDHEN and SYDVKM. The chain's CDR3 is CASGPFEYRGYNEQFF. The DNA of the CDR3 is TGTGCCAGCGGACCGTTTGAGTACAGGGGCTACAATGAGCAGTTCTTC.

The V call is TRBV6-6, the J call TRBJ1-5; TRBD1 might be the D (6 bases). Germline V CDR1 and CDR2: MNHNY, SVGAGI (reference sequence). The CDR3 runs 13 residues. Trimming shortened V by 10 bases and J by 9 bases, and 19 bases separated the two germline ends. CDR3: CATRNRVPRPQHF. The DNA for the CDR3 is TGTGCCACCCGCAACAGGGTCCCGCGGCCCCAGCATTTT.

The V gene is TRBV7-8, the J gene TRBJ2-1, with D uncertain. This CDR3 contains 11 residues. CDR1 and CDR2 from the germline V gene are SGHVS and FQNEAQ. Trimming removed 8 bases at V and 8 bases at J, with 10 bases between. The CDR3 nucleotides are TGTGCCAGCCCCTGGTCGGATGAGCAGTTCTTC. This codes for CASPWSDEQFF.

V gene TRBV6-6 combines with J gene TRBJ2-7; 8 nucleotides match TRBD1. Losses at the gene ends were 5 bases for V and 3 bases for J; bases not matched to a gene: 9. The CDR3 runs 15 residues. Germline values: CDR1 MNHNY, CDR2 SVGAGI (reference sequence). The CDR3 region has the DNA TGTGCCAGCAGTCTGTGGACAGGGAGGAGCTACGAGCAGTACTTC. Its protein is CASSLWTGRSYEQYF.

The rearrangement links TRBV6-6 to TRBJ1-3, with D uncertain. Trimming shortened V by 2 bases and J by 1 base, and 6 bases separated the two germline ends. The CDR3 extends over 14 amino acids. Germline V lookup: CDR1 MNHNY, CDR2 SVGAGI (reference sequence). Written as DNA, the CDR3 is TGTGCCAGCAGTTACGCCGGTTCTGGAAACACCATATATTTT. Translation: CASSYAGSGNTIYF.

The chain couples TRBV29-1 to TRBJ1-2; D ambiguous. CDR3 length equals 14 residues. The V and J ends lost 7 bases and 4 bases respectively, with 19 bases between them. Looked up from germline, CDR1 is SQVTM and CDR2 is ANQGSEA. The CDR3 DNA follows: TGCAGCGAAACCCGGTCCCCAGGCGGCTATGGCTACACCTTC. Translated, it gives CSETRSPGGYGYTF.

The chain couples TRBV29-1 to TRBJ1-4; D call uncertain. Germline values: CDR1 SQVTM, CDR2 ANQGSEA. The CDR3 extends over 13 amino acids. Trimming shortened V by 4 bases and J by 0 bases, and 6 bases separated the two germline ends. CDR3 residues: CSVVDATNEKLFF. The CDR3 DNA follows: TGCAGCGTTGTAGATGCAACTAATGAAAAACTGTTTTTT.

This clone is a singleton in its sample. The chain couples TRBV6-4 to TRBJ2-6; D is unresolved. CDR1 and CDR2 (germline): MRHNA, SNTAGT. The CDR3 sequence is 17 residues long. Trimming took 2 bases from V and 1 from J, leaving 12 bases between them. The CDR3: CASSDQSPGSGANVLTF. The CDR3 region has the DNA TGTGCCAGCAGTGACCAGTCCCCCGGTTCTGGGGCCAACGTCCTGACTTTC.